This passage covers 20 T cell receptor beta chains from one sample sequenced in a study of shared clonotypes between healthy human individuals. The table came from immunoSEQ multiplex PCR; TCRdb's copy has only in-frame clones and leaves some out. There are roughly 2 million clones in the sample; nearly 97% occur only once, and approximately 0.13% lies in the top ten. The specimen sequenced was naive CD4+ T cells sorted from blood. Described subset: CD45RA+ positively selected. These receptor sequences come from a man aged 18 to 30 in good health.

The chain joins TRBV9 to TRBJ2-1; 10 positions agree with TRBD1. The germline V gene encodes CDR1 SGDLS and CDR2 YYNGEE. V was clipped by 2 bases and J by 7 bases; unmatched bases: 9. The CDR3 loop spans 16 amino acids. The CDR3 DNA reads TGTGCCAGCAGCGTTCCGGGACAGGGGATCGAGAATGAGCAGTTCTTC. Translated: CASSVPGQGIENEQFF.

The chain employs TRBV10-3 and TRBJ2-3, with 7 positions matching TRBD2. The V and J ends lost 8 bases and 2 bases, in that order; junction bases with no gene match: 4. This CDR3 is built from 13 residues. The germline V gene encodes CDR1 ENHRY and CDR2 SYGVKD. CDR3 loop: CAILAGATDTQYF. The CDR3, as DNA: TGTGCCATCTTGGCGGGAGCCACAGATACGCAGTATTTT.

V and J are TRBV2 and TRBJ2-7; TRBD1 aligns across 9 bases. Germline V CDR1 and CDR2: SNHLY, FYNNEI. This CDR3 region has 16 residues. V shed 5 bases, J shed 2 bases, and the junction held 10 bases outside the gene matches. The chain's CDR3 is CASSPFRDRVTYEQYF. The CDR3 DNA reads TGTGCCAGCAGTCCGTTCCGGGACAGGGTAACCTACGAGCAGTACTTC.

This clone was seen a single time. The V gene is TRBV30, the J gene TRBJ1-2; D not resolved. CDR1 and CDR2 from the germline V gene are GTSNPN and SVGIG (reference sequence). The CDR3 sequence is 11 residues long. V lost 0 bases and J 9 bases, leaving 8 bases between the germline ends. The CDR3 reads CAWSVAASYTF. Written as DNA, the CDR3 is TGTGCCTGGAGTGTAGCAGCGAGCTACACCTTC. Full variable domain (rest looked up from reference TRBV30 and TRBJ1-2): SQTIHQWPATLVQPVGSPLSLECTVEGTSNPNLYWYRQAAGRGLQLLFYSVGIGQISSEVPQNLSASRPQDRQFILSSKKLLLSDSGFYLCAWSVAASYTFGSGTRLTVV.

This chain uses TRBV11-2 with TRBJ2-7, with a weak D call TRBD2 (5 bases). Deletions cut 7 bases from V and 3 bases from J, with 13 bases between. This CDR3 is 13 amino acids long. In germline, CDR1 is SGHAT, CDR2 FQNNGV. The CDR3 spells CASTGRGFYEQYF. In DNA form, the CDR3 reads TGTGCCAGCACCGGACGGGGATTCTACGAGCAGTACTTC.

J is TRBJ2-5 and V is TRBV5-1; a possible D gene is TRBD1 (6 bases). V lost 3 bases, J lost 5 bases, and 20 bases lay in between. CDR1 SGHRS and CDR2 YFSETQ come from the germline V gene. The CDR3 covers 16 residues. The CDR3 sequence is CASSSRDTVRRETQYF. CDR3 bases: TGCGCCAGCAGCTCCAGGGACACCGTTCGTAGGGAGACCCAGTACTTC.

This chain's CDR3 is CSVVRLAGTYNEQFF. The CDR3 DNA is TGCAGCGTTGTAAGGCTAGCGGGTACCTACAATGAGCAGTTCTTC. The chain employs TRBV29-1 and TRBJ2-1; 8 bases match TRBD2. V lost 4 bases and J lost 2; bases outside the gene matches: 7. Per germline, CDR1 SQVTM and CDR2 ANQGSEA. The CDR3 loop spans 15 amino acids.

This clone appeared once. Other DNA sequences in the sample encode the same CDR3. This sequence joins TRBV29-1 and TRBJ2-7, with D perhaps TRBD1 (5 bases). V lost 3 bases to trimming and J lost 3 bases, with 9 bases between them. The CDR3 runs to 12 residues. The germline CDR1 and CDR2 sequences are SQVTM and ANQGSEA. The CDR3 DNA reads as TGCAGCGTTGAGGGGCAGAACTACGAGCAGTACTTC. As protein: CSVEGQNYEQYF.

The J gene is TRBJ2-7, the V gene TRBV15, with 13 nucleotides matching TRBD2. The CDR3 runs to 15 residues. CDR1 and CDR2 from the germline V gene are LNHNV and YYDKDF (reference sequence). After removal of 1 base from V and 6 bases from J, the junction contained 3 bases not matched to a gene. CDR3 sequence reads: CATSRGGLAGAEQYF. Written as DNA, the CDR3 is TGTGCCACCAGCAGAGGTGGACTAGCGGGAGCCGAGCAGTACTTC. The full variable domain, in which reference TRBV15 and TRBJ2-7 provide the parts outside the CDR3, is DAMVIQNPRYQVTQFGKPVTLSCSQTLNHNVMYWYQQKSSQAPKLLFHYYDKDFNNEADTPDNFQSRRPNTSFCFLDIRSPGLGDTAMYLCATSRGGLAGAEQYFGPGTRLTVT.

This chain uses TRBV6-5 with TRBJ2-2, with TRBD1 matching over 8 bases. CDR1 is MNHEY, CDR2 SVGAGI, per germline. Unmatched junction bases numbered 5, after V lost 1 base and J lost 4 bases. The CDR3 is made up of 16 amino acids. DNA of the CDR3: TGTGCCAGCAGTTACTTTATTACAGGGGGCACCGGGGAGCTGTTTTTT. Residues: CASSYFITGGTGELFF.

This chain uses TRBV7-8 with TRBJ2-2; possibly TRBD1 for D (5 bases). V was cut by 9 bases and J by 1 base, with 9 bases left in between. The CDR3 runs to 13 residues. Germline V gene data show CDR1 as SGHVS and CDR2 as FQNEAQ. CDR3 sequence (DNA): TGTGCCAGTCAGACAGAGAACACCGGGGAGCTGTTTTTT. Its protein is CASQTENTGELFF.

CDR3 nucleotide sequence: TGTGCCAGCAGTCGCCGCGGGACAGGGAAGGGACAAGAGACCCAGTACTTC. Residues: CASSRRGTGKGQETQYF. The chain uses TRBV7-9 and TRBJ2-5; 9 bases agree with TRBD1. After removal of 6 bases from V and 2 bases from J, the junction contained 13 bases not matched to a gene. The CDR3 sequence is 17 residues long. Germline assignment: CDR1 SEHNR and CDR2 FQNEAQ (reference sequence).

The rearrangement joins TRBV5-1 to TRBJ2-5; 8 nucleotides match TRBD2. V gave up 4 bases and J gave up 4 bases; unmatched junction bases: 12. Germline V gene sequence: CDR1 SGHRS, CDR2 YFSETQ. This CDR3 comprises 16 residues. The DNA of the CDR3 is TGCGCCAGCAGCGGCCTCCATAGCGGGATGGGAGAGACCCAGTACTTC. Translating gives CASSGLHSGMGETQYF.

This chain uses TRBV28 with TRBJ1-5, with 7 nucleotides matching TRBD1. The CDR3 runs to 13 residues. J gave up 11 bases and V 6 bases, and 10 bases lay outside the gene matches. Germline V gene sequence: CDR1 MDHEN, CDR2 SYDVKM. This CDR3 reads CASRPQDRQAQHF. The CDR3 DNA sequence: TGTGCCAGCAGGCCACAGGACAGGCAGGCCCAGCATTTT.

This sequence joins TRBV2 and TRBJ2-5; 12 positions match TRBD2. The CDR3 spans 14 residues. J gave up 3 bases and V 9 bases, and 5 bases lay outside the gene matches. CDR1 and CDR2 (germline): SNHLY, FYNNEI. This CDR3 reads CASRRTSGEETQYF. CDR3 sequence (DNA): TGTGCCAGTAGACGGACTAGCGGGGAAGAGACCCAGTACTTC.

On this clone itself: Different DNA sequences within this sample yield the same CDR3. The chain has TRBV5-1 and TRBJ2-7, with D perhaps TRBD1 (6 bases). This CDR3 has 14 amino acids. Looked up from germline, CDR1 is SGHRS and CDR2 is YFSETQ. With 1 base removed from V and 1 base from J, the gap between germline ends came to 9 bases. The CDR3 loop reads CASSLQGTSYEQYF. The CDR3 nucleotides are TGCGCCAGCAGCTTGCAGGGGACGTCCTACGAGCAGTACTTC.

The gene calls are TRBV19 and TRBJ2-3, with D possibly being TRBD1 or TRBD2 (5 bases each). Germline V gene lookup returns CDR1 LNHDA and CDR2 SQIVND (reference sequence). The ends were cut back, 3 bases at V and 2 bases at J, with 12 bases in the middle. The CDR3 is made up of 15 amino acids. CDR3: CASSMGEGYTDTQYF. The CDR3 bases are TGTGCCAGTAGTATGGGGGAAGGATACACAGATACGCAGTATTTT.

The rearrangement uses TRBV6-5 and TRBJ2-1, with 10 bases matching TRBD2. V shed 0 bases, J shed 3 bases, and the junction held 2 bases outside the gene matches. Germline loops: CDR1 MNHEY, CDR2 SVGAGI. This CDR3 is built from 16 residues. The CDR3 spells CASSYSASGGYNEQFF. Written as DNA, the CDR3 is TGTGCCAGCAGTTACTCGGCTAGCGGGGGCTACAATGAGCAGTTCTTC.

Comment on this clone: Distinct nucleotide sequences in the sample also encode this CDR3. The gene calls are TRBV10-3 and TRBJ1-1; D not resolved. Germline loops: CDR1 ENHRY, CDR2 SYGVKD. CDR3 length: 12 residues. The ends were cut back, 8 bases at V and 5 bases at J, with 12 bases in the middle. CDR3 loop: CAISRGLTEAFF. CDR3 nucleotides: TGTGCCATCTCCCGTGGGTTGACTGAAGCTTTCTTT.

A single count supports this clone. The chain uses TRBV7-2 and TRBJ2-1, with 11 positions matching TRBD2. Looked up from germline, CDR1 is SGHTA and CDR2 is FQGNSA. V gave up 6 bases and J gave up 6 bases; unmatched junction bases: 7. The CDR3 totals 15 residues. DNA for the CDR3: TGTGCCAGCAGACAAGGACTAGCGGGTTTCAATGAGCAGTTCTTC. This gives the protein CASRQGLAGFNEQFF.